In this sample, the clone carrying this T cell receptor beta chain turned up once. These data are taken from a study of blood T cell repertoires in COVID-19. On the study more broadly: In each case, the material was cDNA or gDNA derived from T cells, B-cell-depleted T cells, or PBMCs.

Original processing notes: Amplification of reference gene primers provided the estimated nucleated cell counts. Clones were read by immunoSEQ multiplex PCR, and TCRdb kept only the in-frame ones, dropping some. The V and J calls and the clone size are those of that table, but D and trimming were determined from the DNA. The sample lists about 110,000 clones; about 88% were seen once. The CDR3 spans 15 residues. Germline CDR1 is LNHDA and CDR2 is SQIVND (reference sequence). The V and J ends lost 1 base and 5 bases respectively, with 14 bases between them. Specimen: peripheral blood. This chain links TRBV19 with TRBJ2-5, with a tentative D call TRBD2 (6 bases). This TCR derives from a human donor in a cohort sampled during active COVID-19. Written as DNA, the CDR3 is TGTGCCAGTAGTATAGGGGGGGACCCTTCGGAGACCCAGTACTTC. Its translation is CASSIGGDPSETQYF.